This T cell receptor (beta chain) was recovered during a study of T cell repertoires in cytomegalovirus infection. Across the study: The authors relied on CMV epitopes, both recently identified HLA-C-restricted and well-studied HLA-B-restricted.

This clonotype was seen once. Its antigen is still unknown. TCRdb itself ran the reads through MiXCR, one entry per CDR3 protein. Here the sample spans 550,000 to 700,000 distinct CDR3 sequences, around 40% being singletons. Looked up from germline, CDR1 is SEHNR and CDR2 is FQNEAQ (reference sequence). The CDR3 contains 15 residues. V shed 5 bases and J shed 5 bases, with 16 bases lying between them. The sequence came from a human donor in good health (CMV status not recorded). Some clones in this sample may be carry-over from other donors' samples. V usage is TRBV7-9 and J usage is TRBJ2-4; D could derive from TRBD1 or TRBD2 (6 bases each). The specimen comprised cultured PBMCs, sampled from culture after CMV antigen stimulation. The CDR3 loop reads CASSPLGGRENIQYF. The CDR3 DNA follows: TGTGCCAGCAGCCCCCTTGGGGGGCGGGAAAACATTCAGTACTTC.